The 32 T cell receptor beta chains below were found in one sample sequenced in a study of blood T cell repertoires in COVID-19. The method was immunoSEQ multiplex PCR; TCRdb's version includes in-frame clones alone and lacks a portion of them. The repertoire holds 180,000 or so clones, with 80% as singletons. The material sequenced was PBMCs or T cells enriched from blood (not recorded which). The receptors derive from a man aged 55 to 70 who had been exposed to COVID-19.

The chain uses TRBV4-3 and TRBJ2-5; 11 positions agree with TRBD2. CDR1 is LGHNA and CDR2 is YSLEER in the germline V gene. The CDR3 loop spans 18 amino acids. V lost 4 bases and J lost 2; bases outside the gene matches: 12. Here the CDR3 DNA reads TGCGCCAGCAGCCCCCAATTCAGGACTAGCGGGCAGCAAGAGACCCAGTACTTC. This translates into CASSPQFRTSGQQETQYF.

The CDR3 region is CASFPGGGGPETQYF. For the CDR3, the DNA is TGCGCCAGCTTCCCGGGCGGGGGGGGCCCGGAGACCCAGTACTTC. This chain uses TRBV5-1 with TRBJ2-5, with 9 nucleotides matching TRBD2. V was pared by 7 bases and J by 5 bases, with 12 bases of the junction left unmatched. CDR1 and CDR2 (germline): SGHRS, YFSETQ. This CDR3 is 15 amino acids long.

V gene TRBV27 combines with J gene TRBJ2-5, with D tentatively TRBD1 (7 bases). This CDR3 spans 15 amino acids. V lost 3 bases to trimming and J lost 3 bases, with 14 bases between them. Germline V gene lookup returns CDR1 MNHEY and CDR2 SMNVEV (reference sequence). The CDR3 protein is CASSFRQGGEETQYF. Written as DNA, the CDR3 is TGTGCCAGCAGTTTTCGACAGGGAGGAGAAGAGACCCAGTACTTC.

This chain links TRBV19 with TRBJ2-1, with TRBD2 identical over 11 bases. The CDR3 totals 20 residues. CDR1 and CDR2 (germline): LNHDA, SQIVND (reference sequence). V trimming: 7 bases; J trimming: 5 bases; junction bases outside the gene matches: 22. The CDR3 DNA is TGTGCCAGTACAGCGGGACTAGCGGCCGGAACCTGGAAAAGTCACAATGAGCAGTTCTTC. Residues: CASTAGLAAGTWKSHNEQFF. Full variable domain (missing parts from reference TRBV19 and TRBJ2-1): DGGITQSPKYLFRKEGQNVTLSCEQNLNHDAMYWYRQDPGQGLRLIYYSQIVNDFQKGDIAEGYSVSREKKESFPLTVTSAQKNPTAFYLCASTAGLAAGTWKSHNEQFFGPGTRLTVL.

The V call is TRBV3-1 (or the pseudogene TRBV3-2), the J call TRBJ2-5, with 8 bases identical to TRBD1. Germline CDR1 LGHDT, CDR2 YNNKEL (reference sequence). With V trimmed by 1 base and J by 3 bases, 4 bases remained unmatched. This CDR3 comprises 15 residues. The CDR3 nucleotides are TGTGCCAGCAGCCAAGGACAGGGGCCGGAAGAGACCCAGTACTTC. Translation gives CASSQGQGPEETQYF.

The DNA for the CDR3 is TGTGCCAGCAGCTCCGGGGGGGGTTACCCCTACGAGCAGTACTTC. Encoded protein: CASSSGGGYPYEQYF. V usage is TRBV7-3 and J usage is TRBJ2-7; 8 bases match TRBD2. CDR1 and CDR2 (germline): SGHTA, FQGTGA. The CDR3 covers 15 residues. V lost 4 bases and J lost 2; bases outside the gene matches: 7.

This sequence joins TRBV5-1 and TRBJ2-2, with no clear D. Between the trimmed V and J ends, which lost 0 bases and 0 bases, there was a span of 9 bases. The germline V gene has CDR1 SGHRS and CDR2 YFSETQ. CDR3 length: 16 residues. The CDR3 reads CASSLDGFPNTGELFF. The CDR3 DNA reads as TGCGCCAGCAGCTTGGACGGGTTCCCGAACACCGGGGAGCTGTTTTTT.

V usage is TRBV19 and J usage is TRBJ2-7; 7 positions match TRBD2. Germline V gene sequence: CDR1 LNHDA, CDR2 SQIVND (reference sequence). This CDR3 comprises 14 residues. V dropped 1 base and J dropped 5; count of bases not matched to a gene: 5. The CDR3 DNA sequence: TGTGCCAGTAGTATAGCGGGAGGTGCCCACGAGCAGTACTTC. Amino acids: CASSIAGGAHEQYF.

The CDR3 sequence is CASSQGGAGNYGYTF. The CDR3, as DNA: TGTGCCAGCAGTCAAGGGGGGGCGGGTAACTATGGCTACACCTTC. The chain is built from TRBV28 and TRBJ1-2, with a possible D match to TRBD1 (6 bases). Germline V gene sequence: CDR1 MDHEN, CDR2 SYDVKM. V was pared by 5 bases and J by 1 base, with 14 bases between. This CDR3 spans 15 amino acids.

This clone appeared once. The rearrangement uses TRBV7-2 and TRBJ2-7, with D perhaps matching TRBD2 (6 bases). V lost 4 bases to trimming and J lost 3 bases, with 25 bases between them. Germline loops: CDR1 SGHTA, CDR2 FQGNSA. The CDR3 has 18 amino acids. The CDR3 here is CASSSTRRIGGKDYEQYF. The CDR3 coding sequence is TGTGCCAGCAGCTCCACACGAAGAATTGGCGGGAAGGACTACGAGCAGTACTTC.

This clone was detected once. CDR3 nucleotides: TGCGCCAGCAGCCAAGACGGGGGTCAGGGTTCTAGCACAGATACGCAGTATTTT. The encoded protein is CASSQDGGQGSSTDTQYF. This rearrangement joins TRBV4-3 to TRBJ2-3, with D possibly matching TRBD2 (6 bases). The V gene lost 0 bases and the J gene lost 0 bases, with 16 bases spanning the gap. The CDR3 spans 18 residues. From germline, CDR1 is LGHNA and CDR2 YSLEER.

This clone was observed once. The rearrangement uses TRBV29-1 and TRBJ2-5; TRBD2 matches at 8 bases. The CDR3 covers 18 residues. The J segment lost 1 base and the V segment lost 0 bases, leaving 13 bases of the junction unmatched. Germline CDR1 is SQVTM and CDR2 is ANQGSEA. CDR3 region: CSVEDKGAGGRLQETQYF. The CDR3 region has the DNA TGCAGCGTTGAAGATAAGGGCGCGGGCGGGAGGCTCCAAGAGACCCAGTACTTC.

The chain couples TRBV20-1 to TRBJ2-7, with TRBD1 as a possible D gene (6 bases). Trimming pared 3 bases from V and 0 bases from J, leaving 15 bases between. The CDR3 has 15 residues. Per the germline V gene, CDR1 is DFQATT and CDR2 is SNEGSKA (reference sequence). CDR3 nucleotides: TGCAGTGCTAGTCGTTCCGACAGGTTCTCCTACGAGCAGTACTTC. This encodes CSASRSDRFSYEQYF.

V usage is TRBV27 and J usage is TRBJ2-7; 11 bases are shared with TRBD2. The CDR3 is 16 amino acids. Germline loops: CDR1 MNHEY, CDR2 SMNVEV (reference sequence). Trimming cost V 5 bases and J 0 bases; bases outside gene matches: 6. CDR3 residues: CASSPRLAGISYEQYF. The CDR3 nucleotides read TGTGCCAGCAGTCCCCGACTAGCGGGGATCTCCTACGAGCAGTACTTC.

J is TRBJ2-3 and V is TRBV29-1; TRBD2 might be the D (6 bases). CDR3 length equals 13 residues. In germline, CDR1 is SQVTM, CDR2 ANQGSEA. Trimming left V 3 bases short and J 5 bases short, with 12 bases between. CDR3 sequence reads: CSVDTGVEDTQYF. In nucleotides, the CDR3 is TGCAGCGTTGATACGGGAGTGGAAGATACGCAGTATTTT.

This chain uses TRBV3-1 (or the pseudogene TRBV3-2) with TRBJ2-3; 7 positions agree with TRBD2. Trimming cost V 1 base and J 6 bases; bases outside gene matches: 10. Per the germline V gene, CDR1 is LGHDT and CDR2 is YNNKEL (reference sequence). The CDR3 consists of 16 residues. CDR3: CASSQAGTIGGDTQYF. The CDR3 DNA sequence: TGTGCCAGCAGCCAAGCCGGGACTATTGGGGGGGATACGCAGTATTTT.

V and J are TRBV6-2 or TRBV6-3 and TRBJ2-7, with a weak D call TRBD2 (5 bases). V was pared by 5 bases and J by 10 bases, with 24 bases between. The CDR3 sequence is 15 residues long. Germline V gene data show CDR1 as MNHEY and CDR2 as SVGEGT. CDR3 protein: CASSPHQGLARDQYF. CDR3 bases: TGTGCCAGCAGTCCCCACCAAGGCTTAGCGCGAGATCAGTACTTC.

The J gene is TRBJ1-6, the V gene TRBV28; D gene ambiguous. V lost 7 bases, J lost 0 bases, and 19 bases lay in between. The CDR3 has 18 residues. Germline CDR1 reads MDHEN; CDR2 reads SYDVKM. CDR3 in DNA: TGTGCCAGCACATTCATGCGCACGGGTAGCTCCTATAATTCACCCCTCCACTTT. Its protein is CASTFMRTGSSYNSPLHF.

This clone was seen only once. This chain connects TRBV28 to TRBJ1-1; D not resolved. Trimming removed 5 bases from V and 1 base from J, with 11 bases in between. The CDR3 has 14 residues. Germline CDR1 reads MDHEN; CDR2 reads SYDVKM. CDR3 sequence (DNA): TGTGCCAGCAGTCCCCCCCAGGCGAACACTGAAGCTTTCTTT. Translated, it gives CASSPPQANTEAFF.

This chain connects TRBV6-5 to TRBJ2-3, with 12 bases aligning to TRBD2. This CDR3 is 16 amino acids long. Losses at the gene ends were 0 bases for V and 6 bases for J; bases not matched to a gene: 4. Germline CDR1 and CDR2: MNHEY and SVGAGI. The DNA of the CDR3 is TGTGCCAGCAGTTACTCGAGACTAGCGGGAGTGGATACGCAGTATTTT. The encoded protein is CASSYSRLAGVDTQYF.

This chain uses TRBV19 with TRBJ1-5, with TRBD1 matching 9 bases. Germline V gene data show CDR1 as LNHDA and CDR2 as SQIVND (reference sequence). The J segment lost 4 bases and the V segment lost 5 bases, leaving 6 bases of the junction unmatched. The CDR3 runs to 15 residues. CDR3 nucleotides: TGTGCCAGTAGTGGGGACAGGGCCCCTAATCAGCCCCAGCATTTT. It encodes CASSGDRAPNQPQHF.

CDR3 nucleotides: TGTGCCACCAGTGATGCGGGAACCGCAGATACGCAGTATTTT. It encodes CATSDAGTADTQYF. The V gene is TRBV24-1, the J gene TRBJ2-3; possibly TRBD2 for D (6 bases). Germline-derived CDR1 and CDR2 are KGHDR and SFDVKD. V was pared by 3 bases and J by 4 bases, with 10 bases between. This CDR3 comprises 14 residues.

The chain uses TRBV29-1 and TRBJ1-2, with TRBD1 matching over 8 bases. The junction had 8 bases not matched to a gene; V was cut back by 6 bases and J by 5 bases. The CDR3 runs to 13 residues. CDR1 and CDR2 from the germline V gene are SQVTM and ANQGSEA. CDR3 DNA: TGCAGCGTCGATGGGACAGGACCTTATGGCTACACCTTC. Its translation is CSVDGTGPYGYTF.

This clone was seen only a few times. The genes are TRBV28 and TRBJ1-2; 8 bases match TRBD1. Germline CDR1 is MDHEN and CDR2 is SYDVKM. The J segment lost 6 bases and the V segment lost 7 bases, leaving 4 bases of the junction unmatched. CDR3 length: 12 amino acids. CDR3 sequence: CASIGTGHGYTF. CDR3 coding DNA: TGTGCCAGCATTGGGACAGGCCATGGCTACACCTTC.

The gene calls are TRBV20-1 and TRBJ1-2, with D possibly TRBD1 on 5 matching bases. In germline, CDR1 is DFQATT, CDR2 SNEGSKA (reference sequence). Between the trimmed V and J ends, which lost 6 bases and 5 bases, there was a span of 22 bases. The CDR3 contains 15 residues. The CDR3 spells CSASTGTSVLYGYTF. CDR3 coding DNA: TGCAGTGCAAGTACCGGGACTTCGGTACTTTATGGCTACACCTTC.

DNA of the CDR3: TGTGCCAGCAGCTTAGGTCTCTCGACAACTAGGAGGAATGAAAAACTGTTTTTT. Protein product: CASSLGLSTTRRNEKLFF. The chain is built from TRBV7-2 and TRBJ1-4, with D hard to call. V was trimmed by 1 base and J by 5 bases, leaving 20 bases between them. The CDR3 is 18 amino acids. Germline lookup yields CDR1 SGHTA and CDR2 FQGNSA.

The rearrangement links TRBV6-5 to TRBJ2-1; 7 nucleotides align to TRBD2. Germline assignment: CDR1 MNHEY and CDR2 SVGAGI. The CDR3 loop spans 15 amino acids. J lost 10 bases, V lost 6 bases, and 15 bases had no gene match. Here the CDR3 reads CASSPLAAFVGEQFF. DNA for the CDR3: TGTGCCAGCAGCCCCCTAGCGGCCTTTGTCGGGGAGCAGTTCTTC.

The chain employs TRBV5-1 and TRBJ1-1; perhaps TRBD1 as D (5 bases). This CDR3 has 16 residues. Trimming cost V 1 base and J 5 bases, with 18 bases left between them. Germline loops: CDR1 SGHRS, CDR2 YFSETQ. The CDR3 DNA is TGCGCCAGCAGCTTGTTCGGGATGGAGGGGCGAACTGAAGCTTTCTTT. This codes for CASSLFGMEGRTEAFF.

This chain connects TRBV7-2 to TRBJ2-7, with 12 bases aligning to TRBD1. The CDR3 runs 14 residues. V lost 4 bases to trimming and J lost 7 bases; unmatched junction nucleotides: 5. Per the germline V gene, CDR1 is SGHTA and CDR2 is FQGNSA. CDR3 residues: CASSSGTGGNEQYF. CDR3 sequence (DNA): TGTGCCAGCAGCTCCGGGACAGGGGGCAATGAGCAGTACTTC.

This clone was detected a few times. At one end the junction does not follow the germline gene, possibly because of a read error. The CDR3 sequence: CASREGGGEAFF. The CDR3 DNA is TGTGCCAGCAGAGAAGGAGGAGGTGAAGCTTTCTTT. The chain links TRBV2 to TRBJ1-1; D remains ambiguous. This CDR3 comprises 12 residues. Germline V CDR1 and CDR2: SNHLY, FYNNEI.

This chain links TRBV6-5 with TRBJ1-5; D unresolved. Per the germline V gene, CDR1 is MNHEY and CDR2 is SVGAGI. The CDR3 contains 14 residues. Trimming pared 5 bases from V and 3 bases from J, leaving 11 bases between. CDR3 loop: CASSPRRNNQPQHF. DNA for the CDR3: TGTGCCAGCAGTCCGCGGAGAAACAATCAGCCCCAGCATTTT.

The chain employs TRBV27 and TRBJ2-1, with 12 bases matching TRBD2. This CDR3 is 14 amino acids long. J gave up 3 bases and V 9 bases, and 3 bases lay outside the gene matches. Germline assignment: CDR1 MNHEY and CDR2 SMNVEV (reference sequence). The CDR3 DNA is TGTGCCAGGTCGACTAGCGGGAGCTACAATGAGCAGTTCTTC. It translates to CARSTSGSYNEQFF.